This entry lists 15 T cell receptor beta chains sequenced from one sample in a study of metastatic and nonmetastatic thyroid tumors. No treatment had been given to any patient before thyroid surgery. From the PCR reads, TCRdb re-called clones with MiXCR. This sample has approximately 30,000 clones, with 3.7% found just once. Sequenced: blood. All receptors come from a male donor with papillary thyroid cancer or a benign thyroid nodule (not recorded which). Some clones in this sample may be carry-over from other donors' samples.

Comments on this clone: A single base separates this from a much larger clone, so it may be a read error. The rearrangement uses TRBV5-6 and TRBJ2-1, with 8 bases matching TRBD2. CDR1 is SGHDT and CDR2 is YYEEEE in the germline V gene. This CDR3 comprises 16 residues. CDR3 DNA sequence: TGTGTCAGCACCCTAACCGGCGGGAGGAGGTACAATGAGCAGTTCTTC. As protein: CVSTLTGGRRYNEQFF.

Worth noting for this clone: The junction departs from the called germline gene at one end, perhaps through a read error. This sequence joins TRBV20-1 and TRBJ2-5; maybe TRBD1 (5 bases). This CDR3 has 14 amino acids. Germline-derived CDR1 and CDR2 are DFQATT and SNEGSKA (reference sequence). The CDR3 spells CRARVPGRVETQYF. The CDR3, as DNA: TGCAGGGCTAGAGTCCCCGGCAGGGTTGAGACACAGTACTTC.

This clone is medium-sized (0.01 to 0.1%) within its sample. The gene calls are TRBV6-2 or TRBV6-3 and TRBJ2-1; TRBD2 matches at 8 bases. The ends lost 6 bases at V and 5 bases at J; junction bases unmatched: 3. This CDR3 region has 13 residues. Germline V gene data show CDR1 as MNHEY and CDR2 as SVGEGT. CDR3 amino acids: CASSGLAHNEQFF. CDR3 nucleotides: TGTGCCAGCAGCGGACTAGCCCACAATGAGCAGTTCTTC.

A few counts support this clone. The rearrangement links TRBV11-2 to TRBJ2-2; 7 nucleotides align to TRBD1. The V and J ends lost 9 bases and 6 bases, in that order; junction bases with no gene match: 13. This CDR3 is 15 amino acids long. The germline V gene has CDR1 SGHAT and CDR2 FQNNGV. Here the CDR3 DNA reads TGTGCCAGTCCGACAGGGAGAATCCCCCCCGGGGAGCTGTTTTTT. This sequence encodes CASPTGRIPPGELFF.

This clone has only a few counts. The chain links TRBV6-1 to TRBJ2-3; the D gene is possibly TRBD2 (6 bases). This CDR3 is built from 15 residues. The germline V gene encodes CDR1 MNHNS and CDR2 SASEGT. Trimming removed 0 bases at V and 0 bases at J, with 7 bases between. The CDR3 DNA reads as TGTGCCAGCAGTGAAGCTAGCGGTAGCACAGATACGCAGTATTTT. This gives the protein CASSEASGSTDTQYF.

A few counts support this clone. The genes are TRBV12-3 or TRBV12-4 and TRBJ2-5; 7 bases agree with TRBD1. V trimming: 8 bases; J trimming: 2 bases; junction bases outside the gene matches: 11. This CDR3 region has 15 residues. The CDR3 sequence is CASCDRDSPQETQYF. The DNA for the CDR3 is TGTGCCAGCTGTGACCGGGACAGTCCACAAGAGACCCAGTACTTC.

This clone was observed at least ten times. The chain links TRBV20-1 to TRBJ2-5, with 9 bases that match TRBD2. Germline lookup yields CDR1 DFQATT and CDR2 SNEGSKA (reference sequence). The CDR3 contains 16 residues. J lost 4 bases, V lost 3 bases, and 12 bases had no gene match. In nucleotides, the CDR3 is TGCAGTGCTAGGCCGACGCTAGCGGGGAAATCAGAGACCCAGTACTTC. It translates to CSARPTLAGKSETQYF.

The chain is built from TRBV6-1 and TRBJ1-1, with D unclear. The germline gives CDR1 MNHNS, CDR2 SASEGT. This CDR3 is 12 amino acids long. V lost 6 bases and J 5 bases, leaving 10 bases between the germline ends. This CDR3 reads CASRVGWTEAFF. Here the CDR3 DNA reads TGTGCCAGCAGGGTCGGGTGGACTGAAGCTTTCTTT.

There are many counts of this clone. The chain has TRBV4-1 and TRBJ2-7; D call uncertain. The germline gives CDR1 MGHRA, CDR2 YSYEKL. Between the trimmed V and J ends, which lost 0 bases and 0 bases, there was a span of 9 bases. The CDR3 has 15 residues. The CDR3 region has the DNA TGCGCCAGCAGCCAAGAACATGGAAGCTCCTACGAGCAGTACTTC. It is translated as CASSQEHGSSYEQYF.

The chain uses TRBV12-3 or TRBV12-4 and TRBJ1-4; D unresolved. The germline V and J ends were trimmed by 3 bases and 4 bases, with 6 bases remaining between them. CDR3 length: 13 residues. The CDR3 DNA reads TGTGCCAGCAGTTTGTCTCATAATGAAAAACTGTTTTTT. Translated, it gives CASSLSHNEKLFF.

The gene calls are TRBV2 and TRBJ2-3; no firm D call. The CDR3 totals 12 residues. Germline CDR1 reads SNHLY; CDR2 reads FYNNEI. V lost 7 bases and J lost 3, with 8 bases in between. CDR3 amino acids: CASIKFTDTQYF. CDR3 coding DNA: TGTGCCAGCATCAAGTTTACAGATACGCAGTATTTT.

This clone appeared a few times. The V call is TRBV7-2, the J call TRBJ1-1; 12 bases align to TRBD1. The CDR3 contains 18 residues. Per the germline V gene, CDR1 is SGHTA and CDR2 is FQGNSA. The V and J ends lost 5 bases and 6 bases, in that order; junction bases with no gene match: 16. The CDR3, as DNA: TGTGCCAGCAGCCGGACCCCGGGACAGGGGGCTATAATTTCTGAAGCTTTCTTT. This gives the protein CASSRTPGQGAIISEAFF.

This clone occurred many times. The same CDR3 also results from other DNA sequences found in this sample. The chain links TRBV30 to TRBJ2-1; 10 positions agree with TRBD2. Germline V gene data show CDR1 as GTSNPN and CDR2 as SVGIG (reference sequence). The V gene end was trimmed by 0 bases and the J gene end by 9 bases; junction bases not matched to a gene: 8. There are 15 residues in the CDR3. CDR3 nucleotides: TGTGCCTGGAGTGTACGGAGCGGGAGGGTTGGTGAGCAGTTCTTC. Translation gives CAWSVRSGRVGEQFF.

This clone was counted ten times or more. The J gene is TRBJ2-7, the V gene TRBV11-2; the D is unclear. V lost 0 bases to trimming and J lost 1 base, with 4 bases between them. Germline CDR1 is SGHAT and CDR2 is FQNNGV. The CDR3 totals 13 residues. The CDR3 loop reads CASSLEGSYEQYF. Written as DNA, the CDR3 is TGTGCCAGCAGCTTAGAAGGGTCCTACGAGCAGTACTTC.

This clone was seen repeatedly, ten times or more. The chain links TRBV11-2 to TRBJ1-4; maybe TRBD1 (5 bases). Germline-derived CDR1 and CDR2 are SGHAT and FQNNGV. The germline V and J ends were trimmed by 4 bases and 2 bases, with 8 bases remaining between them. The CDR3 is 14 amino acids. The CDR3 reads CASSSGTTNEKLFF. The CDR3 region has the DNA TGTGCCAGCAGCTCCGGGACGACTAATGAAAAACTGTTTTTT.